Detailed here is one T cell receptor (beta chain). Antigen specificity is unknown. Clones were read by immunoSEQ multiplex PCR, and TCRdb kept only the in-frame ones, dropping some. The table records more than 85,000 clones, about 79% of them present only once. This CDR3 is 15 amino acids long. V lost 0 bases, J lost 2 bases, and 5 bases stayed unmatched. The germline CDR1 and CDR2 sequences are SGDLS and YYNGEE. The data are from a study of OX40 agonist ivuxolimab in advanced cancers. Study-wide context: Patients in the trial were receiving intravenous ivuxolimab every 2 weeks, at doses of 0.01 to 10 mg/kg.

Broader study findings: Averaged across samples, CD8+ T cells carried more expanded clones than CD4+ did. At 0.1 to 3.0 mg/kg and by week 6, clonal expansion occurred in CD4+ and CD8+ blood T cells.

Sequencing used CD4+ or CD8+ T cells sorted from blood, obtained in a trial of the OX40 agonist ivuxolimab. This TCR came from an adult with an advanced solid tumor such as melanoma, head and neck, liver or kidney cancer. The chain employs TRBV9 and TRBJ2-7; 7 nucleotides align to TRBD2. CDR3 nucleotide sequence: TGTGCCAGCAGCGTAGGTGCTAGCGGTACCTACGAGCAGTACTTC. This translates into CASSVGASGTYEQYF. Full variable domain (remainder filled in from reference TRBV9 and TRBJ2-7): DSGVTQTPKHLITATGQRVTLRCSPRSGDLSVYWYQQSLDQGLQFLIQYYNGEERAKGNILERFSAQQFPDLHSELNLSSLELGDSALYFCASSVGASGTYEQYFGPGTRLTVT.